The 19 T cell receptor beta chains below come from one sample, sequenced in a study of cytomegalovirus exposure and HLA in healthy donors. Vbeta (60) and Jbeta (13) primers were used in the PCR. Data came from immunoSEQ multiplex PCR; TCRdb stores just in-frame clones and leaves some out. The sample records almost 200,000 clones, around 79% being singletons. The sequencing input was PBMCs. These TCRs come from a woman aged 30 to 39 in good health and CMV-seropositive.

The J gene is TRBJ1-5, the V gene TRBV7-2, with D perhaps matching TRBD1 (6 bases). This CDR3 spans 13 amino acids. CDR1 is SGHTA and CDR2 is FQGNSA in the germline V gene. Deletions cut 6 bases from V and 6 bases from J, with 12 bases between. This chain's CDR3 is CASSYRVSQPQHF. For the CDR3, the DNA is TGTGCCAGCAGTTACAGGGTTAGTCAGCCCCAGCATTTT.

The chain recombines TRBV5-1 with TRBJ1-1, with 7 bases matching TRBD1. The junction had 3 bases not matched to a gene; V was cut back by 4 bases and J by 0 bases. This CDR3 is 14 amino acids long. Per germline, CDR1 SGHRS and CDR2 YFSETQ. The chain's CDR3 is CASSPRGMNTEAFF. DNA for the CDR3: TGCGCCAGCAGCCCCAGGGGGATGAACACTGAAGCTTTCTTT.

The CDR3 sequence is CASSHLSETFYTDTQYF. In DNA form, the CDR3 reads TGTGCCAGCAGCCACCTAAGTGAAACCTTCTATACAGATACGCAGTATTTT. The chain uses TRBV7-9 and TRBJ2-3; D is unresolved. Between the trimmed V and J ends, which lost 5 bases and 3 bases, there was a span of 21 bases. The CDR3 spans 17 residues. The V gene's germline CDR1 is SEHNR and CDR2 FQNEAQ (reference sequence).

V usage is TRBV20-1 and J usage is TRBJ2-7, with D perhaps TRBD2 (5 bases). V lost 3 bases, J lost 2 bases, and 5 bases lay in between. The CDR3 totals 11 residues. Germline V gene data show CDR1 as DFQATT and CDR2 as SNEGSKA (reference sequence). CDR3 bases: TGCAGTGCTAGCGGGGCCTACGAGCAGTACTTC. Residues: CSASGAYEQYF.

The chain has TRBV4-1 and TRBJ1-5; D remains unclear. The CDR3 totals 17 residues. The germline V gene encodes CDR1 MGHRA and CDR2 YSYEKL. The V end was cut by 5 bases, the J end by 0 bases, with 17 bases between. DNA of the CDR3: TGCGCCAGCAGCTCTACAAGAGGGCGGTATAGCAATCAGCCCCAGCATTTT. This translates into CASSSTRGRYSNQPQHF.

The chain is built from TRBV9 and TRBJ1-2; 9 bases fit TRBD1. The J segment lost 5 bases and the V segment lost 4 bases, leaving 9 bases of the junction unmatched. The CDR3 is made up of 15 amino acids. Germline CDR1 SGDLS, CDR2 YYNGEE. The CDR3 sequence is CASSPRTGVGYGYTF. As DNA, the CDR3 is TGTGCCAGCAGCCCCAGGACAGGGGTAGGGTATGGCTACACCTTC.

The V gene is TRBV21-1, the J gene TRBJ1-1; the table's D call of TRBD1 was not tested on the DNA. TRBV21-1 constitutes a pseudogene. CDR3 size: 10 residues. The chain's CDR3 is CASGQCEAFF. CDR3 nucleotides: TGTGCCAGCGGACAGTGTGAAGCTTTCTTT.

The rearrangement links TRBV9 to TRBJ1-4, with 7 bases identical to TRBD1. Germline loops: CDR1 SGDLS, CDR2 YYNGEE. The CDR3 extends over 15 amino acids. Trimming removed 4 bases from V and 3 bases from J; junction bases left unmatched: 6. The CDR3 loop reads CASSTTGAANEKLFF. CDR3 nucleotide sequence: TGTGCCAGCAGCACTACAGGGGCGGCTAATGAAAAACTGTTTTTT.

The chain carries TRBV10-2 and TRBJ2-4, with a tentative D call TRBD2 (6 bases). V was clipped by 3 bases and J by 8 bases, with 14 bases between them. The germline gives CDR1 WSHSY, CDR2 SAAADI. The CDR3 is 14 residues long. CDR3 protein: CASSDFGLSYIQYF. The CDR3 DNA reads as TGCGCCAGCAGTGATTTCGGACTATCGTACATTCAGTACTTC.

The chain carries TRBV18 and TRBJ1-1; the match to TRBD1 covers 7 bases. After removal of 3 bases from V and 2 bases from J, the junction contained 3 bases not matched to a gene. The CDR3 has 14 amino acids. Per germline, CDR1 KGHSH and CDR2 LQKENI. The CDR3 sequence: CASSPGTVNTEAFF. The CDR3 DNA is TGTGCCAGCTCACCTGGGACAGTCAACACTGAAGCTTTCTTT.

The chain links TRBV6-5 to TRBJ1-1; no reliable D call. Trimming cost V 6 bases and J 5 bases, with 13 bases left between them. The V gene's germline CDR1 is MNHEY and CDR2 SVGAGI. The CDR3 is 13 amino acids. CDR3 nucleotides: TGTGCCAGCAGCCCCGGGAGCGGAACTGAAGCTTTCTTT. Translation gives CASSPGSGTEAFF.

This clone has a handful of counts. The gene calls are TRBV7-2 and TRBJ1-5; possible D gene TRBD1, 6 bases. The CDR3 runs to 15 residues. Germline CDR1 reads SGHTA; CDR2 reads FQGNSA. The V gene lost 2 bases and the J gene lost 1 base, with 9 bases spanning the gap. The CDR3: CASSLYGTSNQPQHF. The DNA for the CDR3 is TGTGCCAGCAGCTTATATGGGACAAGCAATCAGCCCCAGCATTTT.

The rearrangement uses TRBV19 and TRBJ2-1, with D tentatively TRBD2 (6 bases). Per germline, CDR1 LNHDA and CDR2 SQIVND (reference sequence). V dropped 6 bases and J dropped 5 bases, with 23 bases sitting between them. This CDR3 is built from 17 residues. CDR3 DNA sequence: TGTGCCAGTAGCCCCCTCCTCCGGGACTCGACTGACAATGAGCAGTTCTTC. Translating gives CASSPLLRDSTDNEQFF.

The chain has TRBV15 and TRBJ1-4, with 7 bases lining up with TRBD1. The CDR3 is 16 amino acids. The germline CDR1 and CDR2 sequences are LNHNV and YYDKDF (reference sequence). V shed 4 bases, J shed 7 bases, and the junction held 12 bases outside the gene matches. In nucleotides, the CDR3 is TGTGCCACCAGCACTTCCATTCAGGGGGTCAGTGAAAAACTGTTTTTT. Its translation is CATSTSIQGVSEKLFF.

The CDR3 loop reads CASSPAGGDIQYF. The CDR3 coding sequence is TGTGCCAGCTCGCCCGCGGGGGGAGACATTCAGTACTTC. The V call is TRBV18, the J call TRBJ2-4, with 8 bases that match TRBD2. The CDR3 runs 13 residues. The V gene end was trimmed by 6 bases and the J gene end by 8 bases; junction bases not matched to a gene: 6. Germline V lookup: CDR1 KGHSH, CDR2 LQKENI.

This chain uses TRBV7-2 with TRBJ2-3; 12 bases are a match to TRBD2. The CDR3 covers 16 residues. Germline assignment: CDR1 SGHTA and CDR2 FQGNSA. Trimming at V came to 5 bases and at J to 2 bases, leaving 5 bases not matched to a gene. As DNA, the CDR3 is TGTGCCAGCAGCGCCAGACTAGCGGGGGACACAGATACGCAGTATTTT. Encoded protein: CASSARLAGDTDTQYF.

The J gene is TRBJ1-1, the V gene TRBV6-1, with 7 bases lining up with TRBD1. V gave up 5 bases and J gave up 4 bases; unmatched junction bases: 7. The CDR3 contains 14 residues. CDR1 and CDR2 (germline): MNHNS, SASEGT. CDR3 region: CASSRAGGITEAFF. In DNA, the CDR3 is TGTGCCAGCAGTAGGGCAGGGGGTATCACTGAAGCTTTCTTT.

This rearrangement joins TRBV6-6 to TRBJ2-7; no firm D call. The CDR3 is 13 residues long. Germline CDR1 is MNHNY and CDR2 is SVGAGI (reference sequence). V shed 5 bases and J shed 1 base, with 9 bases lying between them. CDR3 nucleotide sequence: TGTGCCAGCAGTCTGACTCGATCCTACGAGCAGTACTTC. Residues: CASSLTRSYEQYF.

The J gene is TRBJ1-2, the V gene TRBV14; the D gene is possibly TRBD1 (5 bases). Germline lookup yields CDR1 SGHDN and CDR2 FVKESK. There are 15 residues in the CDR3. V was trimmed by 0 bases and J by 1 base, leaving 9 bases between them. CDR3 sequence: CASSQEPDSNYGYTF. The CDR3 region has the DNA TGTGCCAGCAGCCAAGAACCCGACAGTAACTATGGCTACACCTTC.